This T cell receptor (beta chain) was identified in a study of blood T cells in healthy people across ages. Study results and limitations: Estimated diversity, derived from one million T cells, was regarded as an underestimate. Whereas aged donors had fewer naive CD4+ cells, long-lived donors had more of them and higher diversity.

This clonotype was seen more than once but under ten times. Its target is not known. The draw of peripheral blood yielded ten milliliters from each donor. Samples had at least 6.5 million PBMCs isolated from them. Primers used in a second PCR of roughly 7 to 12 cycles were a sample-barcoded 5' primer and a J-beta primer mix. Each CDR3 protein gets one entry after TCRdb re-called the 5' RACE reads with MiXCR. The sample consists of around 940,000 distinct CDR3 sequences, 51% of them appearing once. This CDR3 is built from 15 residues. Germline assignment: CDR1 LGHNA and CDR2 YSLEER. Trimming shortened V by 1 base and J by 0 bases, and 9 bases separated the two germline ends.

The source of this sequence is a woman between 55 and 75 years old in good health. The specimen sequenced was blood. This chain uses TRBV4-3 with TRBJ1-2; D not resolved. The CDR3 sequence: CASSQAQSANYGYTF. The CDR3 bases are TGCGCCAGCAGCCAAGCTCAGAGTGCTAACTATGGCTACACCTTC.